This TCR beta chain was profiled in a study of post-analysis software for immune sequencing data. Study observations and caveats: Analysis by F measure revealed that same-batch samples clustered strongly together. Comparison of patients with controls showed five TRBV segments more frequent in patients, TRBV5-6, TRBV5-1 and TRBV20-1 among them.

Note on this clonotype: The antigen remains undetermined.

With 7 bases removed from V and 3 bases from J, the gap between germline ends came to 12 bases. The CDR3 extends over 13 amino acids. The germline V gene has CDR1 MDHEN and CDR2 SYDVKM. TCR beta cDNA libraries had unique molecular identifiers. Each CDR3 protein is one row after TCRdb ran MiXCR on the PCR reads. The table records more than 350,000 distinct CDR3 sequences, 35% to 45% of them present only once. This TCR was sampled from a girl aged 2 to 10 with multiple sclerosis. The rearrangement uses TRBV28 and TRBJ1-1; D is ambiguous. The sequenced material came from blood. CDR3 nucleotides: TGTGCCAGCACAACCCTTCGGCACACTGAAGCTTTCTTT. Translation gives CASTTLRHTEAFF.